The TCR beta chain under discussion was sequenced for a study of T-cell reconstitution after alpha-beta-depleted transplantation in children. Study observations and caveats: Expanded graft clones numbering several hundred reportedly gave rise to alpha-beta T cells about two months after transplant. Surviving recipient T cells and thymic progenitors produced the high day-60 TCRbeta diversity seen in some patients.

On this clonotype: The antigen is undetermined.

The CDR3 extends over 13 amino acids. The ends were cut back, 4 bases at V and 5 bases at J, with 13 bases in the middle. Germline lookup yields CDR1 SQVTM and CDR2 ANQGSEA. Preparation of the TCRbeta library involved a method that used unique molecular identifiers. TCRdb independently ran MiXCR on the PCR reads; one entry per CDR3 protein. The repertoire includes about 470,000 distinct CDR3 sequences, over 40% of them detected once, and 25% to 30% sits in the top ten. The chain recombines TRBV29-1 with TRBJ2-3; weak D call: TRBD2 (6 bases). The source was PBMCs, collected before TCRalphabeta/CD19-depleted stem cell transplant. This sequence was found in a girl aged 2-10 years with aplastic anemia, due to receive a stem cell transplant. CDR3 nucleotide sequence: TGCAGCGTTGGGGGAGGTGGTGGAGATACGCAGTATTTT. Protein product: CSVGGGGGDTQYF.